This TCR beta chain appears in the sequencing data of a study of T cell changes during pregnancy in multiple sclerosis (dated by TCRdb to between 2019 and 2020). Some background on the complete study: In women with multiple sclerosis, the researchers looked at how the T cell repertoire shifted as pregnancy progressed.

Library preparation was by the immunoSEQ multiplex PCR assay. In its TCRdb copy, this immuneACCESS table keeps in-frame sequences only and misses some clones. Where compared with another copy, unresolved V genes explain less than half of these, and the others have no known cause. This sample lists about 74,000 clones; 70% to 90% were detected once. Of the sample, 3% to 4% is held by the ten largest clones. Note on this clone: What antigen it recognizes has not been identified. No quality values exist for individual bases; no much larger clone is one base distant.

At the junction V is shortened by 2 bases and J by 4 bases, with 9 bases in between. Reading the germline V gene gives CDR1 SGHTS and CDR2 YDEGEE. The CDR3 numbers 13 residues from cysteine through phenylalanine. The read is trimmed to its CDR3 DNA, 39 bases read in frame from base 1. The receptor's source is a female donor with multiple sclerosis, enrolled in a pregnancy study. This chain joins TRBV5-8 to TRBJ1-1; no D segment can be confidently identified. This sample comprised peripheral blood, obtained before pregnancy. The DNA reads TGTGCCAGCAGCTTACAACGGAGCACTGAAGCTTTCTTT. Translated, it gives CASSLQRSTEAFF.